The clone carrying this TCR beta chain was seen ten or more times. Its antigen is unidentified. This entry is derived from a study of Graves' ophthalmopathy and Graves' hyperthyroidism. Points from the study as a whole: Between ophthalmopathy and stable hyperthyroidism, a 13-signature model drew a separation with approximately 90% sensitivity and about 80% specificity. Blood contained most expanded thyroid clonotypes exceeding 0.001 frequency.

From RNA, the CDR3 regions of TCR beta chains were amplified and sequenced. The first-round RT-PCR employed HTBI primers together with the Qiagen OneStep RT-PCR kit. A multiplex PCR was then performed as the second round. TCRdb itself ran the multiplex PCR reads through MiXCR, one entry per CDR3 protein. The table includes about 600,000 distinct CDR3 sequences, 39% detected once. This clonotype was obtained from an adult man with Graves' hyperthyroidism. Specimen: peripheral blood or thyroid tissue (not recorded which).

This chain's CDR3 is CASSRQGVSQPQHF. In DNA, the CDR3 is TGTGCCAGCAGTCGACAGGGAGTCAGTCAGCCCCAGCATTTT. The chain carries TRBV12-3 or TRBV12-4 and TRBJ1-5; TRBD1 agrees at 7 bases. This CDR3 has 14 amino acids. The V segment lost 5 bases and the J segment 6 bases; nucleotides outside the gene matches: 7.